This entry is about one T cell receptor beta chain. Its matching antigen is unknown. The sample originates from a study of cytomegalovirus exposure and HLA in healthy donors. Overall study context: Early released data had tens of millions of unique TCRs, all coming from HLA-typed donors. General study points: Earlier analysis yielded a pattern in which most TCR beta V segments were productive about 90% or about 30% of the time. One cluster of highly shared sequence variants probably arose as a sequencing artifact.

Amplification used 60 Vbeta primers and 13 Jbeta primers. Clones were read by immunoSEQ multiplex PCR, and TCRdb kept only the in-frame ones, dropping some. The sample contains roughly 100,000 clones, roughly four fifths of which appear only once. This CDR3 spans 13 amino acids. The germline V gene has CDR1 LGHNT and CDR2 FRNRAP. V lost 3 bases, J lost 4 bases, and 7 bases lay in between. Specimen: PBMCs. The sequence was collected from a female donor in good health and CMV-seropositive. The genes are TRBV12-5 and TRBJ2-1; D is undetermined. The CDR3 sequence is CASGFTAYNEQFF. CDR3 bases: TGTGCTAGTGGTTTTACAGCTTACAATGAGCAGTTCTTC.